A selection of T cell receptor beta chains follows, all from one sample in a study of human T cells and chemical hapten exposure. TCRdb called the RACE reads again in MiXCR, with one record for every CDR3 protein. The table includes fewer than 130,000 distinct CDR3 sequences, approximately 9.9% detected once. The starting material was whole blood, obtained in connection with sensitization to the hapten diphenylcyclopropenone (DPC). The receptors here all came from a woman aged 40 to 50 with alopecia areata. Some clones in this sample may be carry-over from other donors' samples. Both conserved end residues are part of each CDR3. Fields, in order: V gene, CDR3 protein.

TRBV28,CASRIERTGELFF
TRBV7-2,CASSPRRTGGNEKLFF
TRBV10-3,CAIRPVAGGREQFF
TRBV6-5,CASSSPDLRGREQYF
TRBV7-9,CASSLDRARNTEAFF
TRBV24-1,CATSDSSSGDTDTQYF
TRBV12-3/TRBV12-4,CASSLEGKQPQHF
TRBV19,CASSSGDASYEQYF
TRBV29-1,CSVTPGQDYEQYF
TRBV29-1,CSVEVVTGEKLFF
TRBV3-1,CASSPRREPYTGELFF
TRBV2,CASSRTRQAQETQYF
TRBV30,CAWSALAGGSYEQYF
TRBV29-1,CSVDGQYF
TRBV7-7,CASSLGTGPETQYF
TRBV6-2/TRBV6-3,CASSSSQTQYF
TRBV4-3,CASSQGQYNEQFF
TRBV5-4,CASREEIISYEQYF
TRBV11-1,CASSLARRAGELFF
TRBV7-2,CASRPTGLGEQYF
TRBV3-1,CASSQGQVTSGNQETQYF
TRBV3-1,CASSQDRGITGELFF
TRBV28,CASLGGANSIEQFF